The sequence of this TCR beta chain was determined in a study of blood T cell repertoires in COVID-19. Study-level information: Whether acute or convalescent, the COVID-19 samples came from the United States, Italy and Spain. The analysed material was cDNA or gDNA that came from T cells, B-cell-depleted T cells, or PBMCs.

Germline lookup yields CDR1 WSHSY and CDR2 SAAADI. CDR3 length equals 15 residues. The V and J ends lost 4 bases and 4 bases respectively, with 14 bases between them. Assay used: immunoSEQ multiplex PCR; TCRdb lists only in-frame clones, some missing. Counted here are about 130,000 clones, 75% to 90% occurring once; the ten biggest clones make up about 2.5%. Cohorts were based on clinical histories the participants reported. Sequenced material: PBMCs or T cells enriched from blood (not recorded which). This sequence joins TRBV10-2 and TRBJ2-1, with D possibly matching TRBD2 (6 bases). The receptor comes from a woman in her fifties or sixties who had recovered from COVID-19. This CDR3 reads CASSGLARNYNEQFF. In DNA form, the CDR3 reads TGCGCCAGCAGTGGTCTAGCGAGAAATTACAATGAGCAGTTCTTC.